These 19 T cell receptor beta chains originate from one sample sequenced in a study of cytomegalovirus exposure and HLA in healthy donors. With 60 Vbeta and 13 Jbeta primers, the PCR was carried out. Some clones are missing from TCRdb's copy, which holds only in-frame ones; the method was immunoSEQ multiplex PCR. Here the sample spans roughly 120,000 clones, 80% to 85% being singletons. The specimen was PBMCs. The receptors originated from a woman in her 30s in good health and CMV-seronegative.

The chain is built from TRBV30 and TRBJ1-2, with D perhaps matching TRBD1 (5 bases). V was pared by 3 bases and J by 4 bases, with 9 bases between. Per germline, CDR1 GTSNPN and CDR2 SVGIG (reference sequence). The CDR3 extends over 12 amino acids. The CDR3 sequence is CAWSAGGYGYTF. Written as DNA, the CDR3 is TGTGCCTGGAGCGCCGGGGGCTATGGCTACACCTTC.

The rearrangement links TRBV6-4 to TRBJ1-5; D not resolved. Trimming removed 6 bases at V and 0 bases at J, with 6 bases between. The CDR3 is made up of 13 amino acids. From germline, CDR1 is MRHNA and CDR2 SNTAGT. The CDR3 region has the DNA TGTGCCAGCAGCCAGGATAGCAATCAGCCCCAGCATTTT. Translation gives CASSQDSNQPQHF.

The V and J genes are TRBV18 and TRBJ2-1, with 10 bases matching TRBD2. The junction had 7 bases not matched to a gene; V was cut back by 3 bases and J by 5 bases. Germline CDR1 reads KGHSH; CDR2 reads LQKENI. CDR3 length equals 16 residues. For the CDR3, the DNA is TGTGCCAGCTCACCCTTCCTAGCGGGAGCCGACAATGAGCAGTTCTTC. It codes for CASSPFLAGADNEQFF. Complete variable domain (other parts from reference TRBV18 and TRBJ2-1): NAGVMQNPRHLVRRRGQEARLRCSPMKGHSHVYWYRQLPEEGLKFMVYLQKENIIDESGMPKERFSAEFPKEGPSILRIQQVVRGDSAAYFCASSPFLAGADNEQFFGPGTRLTVL.

The rearrangement uses TRBV5-1 and TRBJ2-7; 8 bases fit TRBD2. Per germline, CDR1 SGHRS and CDR2 YFSETQ. Unmatched junction bases numbered 15, after V lost 5 bases and J lost 5 bases. The CDR3 runs to 16 residues. The CDR3 is CASSRRVAGGMDEQYF. In DNA form, the CDR3 reads TGCGCCAGCAGTAGGAGGGTGGCGGGAGGAATGGACGAGCAGTACTTC. Full variable domain (outside the CDR3, taken from reference TRBV5-1 and TRBJ2-7): KAGVTQTPRYLIKTRGQQVTLSCSPISGHRSVSWYQQTPGQGLQFLFEYFSETQRNKGNFPGRFSGRQFSNSRSEMNVSTLELGDSALYLCASSRRVAGGMDEQYFGPGTRLTVT.

The chain links TRBV25-1 to TRBJ1-1; 10 nucleotides agree with TRBD1. Germline V gene data show CDR1 as MGHDK and CDR2 as SYGVNS. J lost 5 bases, V lost 4 bases, and 7 bases had no gene match. This CDR3 is built from 15 residues. CDR3 DNA sequence: TGTGCCAGCAGTGCAAAGGGACAGGGGAGGACTGAAGCTTTCTTT. This codes for CASSAKGQGRTEAFF.

The chain employs TRBV9 and TRBJ2-1, with a weak D call TRBD2 (7 bases). The CDR3 spans 16 residues. V lost 3 bases, J lost 9 bases, and 22 bases lay in between. The germline V gene has CDR1 SGDLS and CDR2 YYNGEE. The CDR3 reads CASSGGGAGSRGEQFF. The CDR3 nucleotides are TGTGCCAGCAGCGGAGGGGGGGCGGGGTCGCGGGGTGAGCAGTTCTTC.

V and J are TRBV29-1 and TRBJ2-5; a possible D gene is TRBD2 (6 bases). The CDR3 has 13 amino acids. CDR1 is SQVTM, CDR2 ANQGSEA, per germline. Trimming cost V 4 bases and J 3 bases, with 12 bases left between them. The CDR3 bases are TGCAGCGTTGTGGTACGGGGGAAAGAGACCCAGTACTTC. This sequence encodes CSVVVRGKETQYF.

This chain links TRBV9 with TRBJ2-7; tentatively, D is TRBD2 (6 bases). CDR3 length equals 16 residues. The germline gives CDR1 SGDLS, CDR2 YYNGEE. V was shortened by 3 bases and J by 0 bases, with 16 bases between the two germline ends. CDR3 protein: CASSASGGGSSYEQYF. In DNA, the CDR3 is TGTGCCAGCAGCGCAAGCGGTGGGGGGAGCTCCTACGAGCAGTACTTC.

About this clone itself: The junction shows a germline mismatch at one end, possibly a read error. This chain uses TRBV7-9 with TRBJ2-1; the D gene is possibly TRBD1 (6 bases). This CDR3 is 14 amino acids long. Germline V gene sequence: CDR1 SEHNR, CDR2 FQNEAQ (reference sequence). CDR3 region: CSSSLDSNRNEQFF. CDR3 nucleotides: TGTTCCAGCAGCTTGGACAGTAATAGGAATGAGCAGTTCTTC.

Notes on this clone: Sequence at one end of the junction differs from germline and may be a read error. The chain recombines TRBV7-9 with TRBJ2-1, with D possibly being TRBD2 (6 bases). Germline V lookup: CDR1 SEHNR, CDR2 FQNEAQ (reference sequence). The CDR3 runs to 12 residues. The CDR3 bases are TGTGCCAGCAGCTCGGGAGACAATGGGCAGTTCTTC. It encodes CASSSGDNGQFF.

The rearrangement joins TRBV11-2 to TRBJ2-1; a weak D match, TRBD2 (5 bases). The germline V and J ends were trimmed by 5 bases and 10 bases, with 6 bases remaining between them. Looked up from germline, CDR1 is SGHAT and CDR2 is FQNNGV. The CDR3 sequence is 10 residues long. The CDR3 coding sequence is TGTGCCAGCAGCGAGGGAGAGCAGTTCTTC. This encodes CASSEGEQFF.

A few counts support this clone. The genes are TRBV9 and TRBJ1-4, with D possibly TRBD1 on 6 matching bases. Germline V CDR1 and CDR2: SGDLS, YYNGEE. The CDR3 is 15 residues long. V lost 4 bases and J 8 bases, leaving 18 bases between the germline ends. CDR3 in DNA: TGTGCCAGCAGCTCCCAGACAGGTAGTGCGGAAAAACTGTTTTTT. Amino acids: CASSSQTGSAEKLFF.

The V gene is TRBV6-1, the J gene TRBJ1-2, with TRBD1 identical over 8 bases. The J segment lost 2 bases and the V segment lost 7 bases, leaving 9 bases of the junction unmatched. Germline lookup yields CDR1 MNHNS and CDR2 SASEGT. CDR3 length equals 15 residues. In DNA form, the CDR3 reads TGTGCCAGCACCATCGGACAGGGTCAAAACTATGGCTACACCTTC. This gives the protein CASTIGQGQNYGYTF.

This clone was observed a few times. CDR3 bases: TGTGCCAGCAGTGAGGAACAGGGCCAAGAGACCCAGTACTTC. This translates into CASSEEQGQETQYF. The V gene is TRBV2, the J gene TRBJ2-5; possibly TRBD1 for D (6 bases). The CDR3 length is 14 residues. V dropped 3 bases and J dropped 1 base, with 9 bases sitting between them. Germline CDR1 SNHLY, CDR2 FYNNEI.

The chain couples TRBV19 to TRBJ2-1; D gene ambiguous. CDR3 length: 14 residues. The germline gives CDR1 LNHDA, CDR2 SQIVND (reference sequence). The V end lost 3 bases, the J end lost 10 bases, and 16 bases lay between the germline ends. The CDR3 coding sequence is TGTGCCAGTAGTATCTTCCAGTCAGGCCGGGAGCAGTTCTTC. Translation gives CASSIFQSGREQFF.

About this clone itself: The junction shows a germline mismatch at one end, possibly a read error. The CDR3 coding sequence is TGTGCTAGCAGCTTACGGACAGGCAACACCGGGGAGCTGTTTTTT. Its protein product is CASSLRTGNTGELFF. The V gene is TRBV7-7, the J gene TRBJ2-2; 7 bases match TRBD1. CDR3 length: 15 amino acids. The germline V gene has CDR1 SSHAT and CDR2 FNYEAQ (reference sequence).

The chain has TRBV27 and TRBJ2-5; 9 positions agree with TRBD1. The junction had 5 bases not matched to a gene; V was cut back by 4 bases and J by 5 bases. The CDR3 spans 14 residues. Germline V lookup: CDR1 MNHEY, CDR2 SMNVEV (reference sequence). The CDR3: CASSYRTGAETQYF. The CDR3, as DNA: TGTGCCAGCAGTTATCGGACAGGGGCGGAGACCCAGTACTTC.

This chain connects TRBV27 to TRBJ2-3; possibly TRBD2 for D (6 bases). Germline lookup yields CDR1 MNHEY and CDR2 SMNVEV (reference sequence). The CDR3 totals 13 residues. Trimming shortened V by 7 bases and J by 3 bases, and 11 bases separated the two germline ends. This CDR3 is CASTTGGTDTQYF. The CDR3 region has the DNA TGTGCCAGCACGACCGGGGGAACAGATACGCAGTATTTT.

This chain uses TRBV28 with TRBJ2-7; D possibly corresponds to TRBD1 (6 bases). The CDR3 covers 14 residues. V lost 5 bases to trimming and J lost 2 bases, with 13 bases between them. CDR1 MDHEN and CDR2 SYDVKM come from the germline V gene. The CDR3 region is CASSPPDRTYEQYF. The CDR3 nucleotides read TGTGCCAGCAGTCCCCCGGACAGAACCTACGAGCAGTACTTC. The variable domain in full, completed from reference TRBV28 and TRBJ2-7, reads DVKVTQSSRYLVKRTGEKVFLECVQDMDHENMFWYRQDPGLGLRLIYFSYDVKMKEKGDIPEGYSVSREKKERFSLILESASTNQTSMYLCASSPPDRTYEQYFGPGTRLTVT.